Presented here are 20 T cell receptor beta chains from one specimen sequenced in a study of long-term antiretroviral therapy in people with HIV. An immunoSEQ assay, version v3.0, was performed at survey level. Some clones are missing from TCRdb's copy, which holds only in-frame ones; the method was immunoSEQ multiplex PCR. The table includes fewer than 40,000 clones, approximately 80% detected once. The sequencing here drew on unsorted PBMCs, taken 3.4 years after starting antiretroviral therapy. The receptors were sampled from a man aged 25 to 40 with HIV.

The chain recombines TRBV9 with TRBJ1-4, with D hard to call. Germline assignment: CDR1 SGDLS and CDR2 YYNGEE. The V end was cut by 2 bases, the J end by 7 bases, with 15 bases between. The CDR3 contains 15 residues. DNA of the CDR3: TGTGCCAGCAGCGTGAGTGGCGCTGGGGTTGAAAAACTGTTTTTT. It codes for CASSVSGAGVEKLFF.

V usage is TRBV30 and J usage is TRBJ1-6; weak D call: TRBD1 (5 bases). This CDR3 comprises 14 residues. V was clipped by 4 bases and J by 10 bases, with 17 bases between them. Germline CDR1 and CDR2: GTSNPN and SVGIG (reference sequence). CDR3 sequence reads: CAWTTTGKLSPLHF. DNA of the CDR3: TGTGCCTGGACCACCACAGGAAAATTGTCACCCCTCCACTTT. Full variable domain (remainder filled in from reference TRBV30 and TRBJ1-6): SQTIHQWPATLVQPVGSPLSLECTVEGTSNPNLYWYRQAAGRGLQLLFYSVGIGQISSEVPQNLSASRPQDRQFILSSKKLLLSDSGFYLCAWTTTGKLSPLHFGNGTRLTVT.

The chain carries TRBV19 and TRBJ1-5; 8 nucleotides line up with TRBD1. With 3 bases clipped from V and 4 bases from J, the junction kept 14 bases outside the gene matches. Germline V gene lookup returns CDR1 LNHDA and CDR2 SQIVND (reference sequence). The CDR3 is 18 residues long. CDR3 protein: CASSILRGDRFTNQPQHF. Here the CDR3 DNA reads TGTGCCAGTAGTATCCTCCGGGGGGACAGGTTTACGAATCAGCCCCAGCATTTT.

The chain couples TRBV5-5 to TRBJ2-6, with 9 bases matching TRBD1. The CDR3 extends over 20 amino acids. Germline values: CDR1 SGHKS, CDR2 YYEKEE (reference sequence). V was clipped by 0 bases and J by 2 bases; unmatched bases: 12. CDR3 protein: CASSLEFGTGYRAGANVLTF. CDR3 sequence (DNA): TGTGCCAGCAGCTTGGAATTCGGGACAGGGTATCGGGCTGGGGCCAACGTCCTGACTTTC.

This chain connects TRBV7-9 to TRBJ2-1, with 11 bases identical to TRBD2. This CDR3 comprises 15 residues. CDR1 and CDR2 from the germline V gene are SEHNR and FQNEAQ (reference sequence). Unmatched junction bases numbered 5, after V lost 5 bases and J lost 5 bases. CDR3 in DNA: TGTGCCAGCAGCGAGATGGGACTAGCGGACAATGAGCAGTTCTTC. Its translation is CASSEMGLADNEQFF.

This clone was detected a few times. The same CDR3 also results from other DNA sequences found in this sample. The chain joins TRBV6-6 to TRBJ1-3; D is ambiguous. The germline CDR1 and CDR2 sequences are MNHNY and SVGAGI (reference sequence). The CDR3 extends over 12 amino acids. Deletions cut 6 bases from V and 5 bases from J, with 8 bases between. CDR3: CASSRPRNTIYF. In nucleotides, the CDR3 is TGTGCCAGCAGCCGACCCAGAAACACCATATATTTT.

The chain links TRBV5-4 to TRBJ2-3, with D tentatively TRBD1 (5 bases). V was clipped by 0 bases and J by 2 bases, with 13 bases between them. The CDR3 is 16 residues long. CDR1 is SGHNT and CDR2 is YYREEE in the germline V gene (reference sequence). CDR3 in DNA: TGTGCCAGCAGCTTGGCGGGCAGGGCGCACACAGATACGCAGTATTTT. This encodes CASSLAGRAHTDTQYF.

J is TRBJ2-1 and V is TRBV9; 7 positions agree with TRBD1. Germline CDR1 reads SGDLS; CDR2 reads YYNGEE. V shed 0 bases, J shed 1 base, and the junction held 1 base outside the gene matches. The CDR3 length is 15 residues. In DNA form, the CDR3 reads TGTGCCAGCAGCGTAGGGACAGGATCCTACAATGAGCAGTTCTTC. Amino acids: CASSVGTGSYNEQFF.

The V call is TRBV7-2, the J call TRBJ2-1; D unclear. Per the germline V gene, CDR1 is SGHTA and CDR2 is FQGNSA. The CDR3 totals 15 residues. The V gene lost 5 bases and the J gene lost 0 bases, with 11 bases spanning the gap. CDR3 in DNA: TGTGCCAGCAGCCGTACCGCGAGCTCCTACAATGAGCAGTTCTTC. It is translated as CASSRTASSYNEQFF.

The CDR3 region is CASSLRTDSYEQYF. The CDR3 DNA follows: TGCGCCAGCAGCCTCAGGACGGACTCCTACGAGCAGTACTTC. The chain has TRBV4-3 and TRBJ2-7; no clear D. V lost 4 bases and J 0 bases, leaving 10 bases between the germline ends. CDR3 length: 14 amino acids. Per the germline V gene, CDR1 is LGHNA and CDR2 is YSLEER.

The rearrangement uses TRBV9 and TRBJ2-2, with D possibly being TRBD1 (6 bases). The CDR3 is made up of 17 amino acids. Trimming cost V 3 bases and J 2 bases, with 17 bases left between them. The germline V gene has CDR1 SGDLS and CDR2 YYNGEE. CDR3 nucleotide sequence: TGTGCCAGCAGCGATGGCGTGGTACAGGGAAACACCGGGGAGCTGTTTTTT. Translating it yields CASSDGVVQGNTGELFF.

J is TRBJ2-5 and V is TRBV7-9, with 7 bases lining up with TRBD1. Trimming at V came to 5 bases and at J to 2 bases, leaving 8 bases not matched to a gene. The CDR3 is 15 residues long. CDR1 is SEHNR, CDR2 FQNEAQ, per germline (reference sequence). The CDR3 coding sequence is TGTGCCAGCAGCAAGCGGACAGGTTATCAAGAGACCCAGTACTTC. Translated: CASSKRTGYQETQYF.

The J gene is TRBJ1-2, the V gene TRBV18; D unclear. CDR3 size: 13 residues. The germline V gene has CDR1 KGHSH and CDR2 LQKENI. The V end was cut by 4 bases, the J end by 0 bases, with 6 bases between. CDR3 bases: TGTGCCAGCTCACGGGAAGCTAACTATGGCTACACCTTC. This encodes CASSREANYGYTF.

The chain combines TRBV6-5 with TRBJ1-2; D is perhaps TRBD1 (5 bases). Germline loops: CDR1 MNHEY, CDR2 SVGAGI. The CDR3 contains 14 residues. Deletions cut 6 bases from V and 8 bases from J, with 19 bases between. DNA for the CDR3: TGTGCCAGCAGCCGCCCGGGACCGGGAGTGGGCTACACCTTC. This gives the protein CASSRPGPGVGYTF.

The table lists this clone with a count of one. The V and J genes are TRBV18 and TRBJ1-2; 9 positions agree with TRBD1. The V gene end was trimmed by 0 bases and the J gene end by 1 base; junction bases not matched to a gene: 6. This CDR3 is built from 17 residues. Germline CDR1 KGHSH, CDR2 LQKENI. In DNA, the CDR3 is TGTGCCAGCTCACCACCTGGACGGGACAGGGATAACTATGGCTACACCTTC. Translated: CASSPPGRDRDNYGYTF.

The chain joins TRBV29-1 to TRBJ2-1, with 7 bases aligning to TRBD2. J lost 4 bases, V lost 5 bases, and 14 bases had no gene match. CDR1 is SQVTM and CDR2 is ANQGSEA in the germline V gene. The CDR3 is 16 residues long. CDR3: CSVSGGETTGYNEQFF. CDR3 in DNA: TGCAGCGTTTCTGGGGGGGAGACTACTGGGTACAATGAGCAGTTCTTC.

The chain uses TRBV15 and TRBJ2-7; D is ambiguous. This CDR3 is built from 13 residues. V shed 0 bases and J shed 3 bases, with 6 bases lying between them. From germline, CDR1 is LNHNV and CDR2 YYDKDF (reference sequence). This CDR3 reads CATSRDLYYEQYF. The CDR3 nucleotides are TGTGCCACCAGCAGAGATCTCTACTACGAGCAGTACTTC.

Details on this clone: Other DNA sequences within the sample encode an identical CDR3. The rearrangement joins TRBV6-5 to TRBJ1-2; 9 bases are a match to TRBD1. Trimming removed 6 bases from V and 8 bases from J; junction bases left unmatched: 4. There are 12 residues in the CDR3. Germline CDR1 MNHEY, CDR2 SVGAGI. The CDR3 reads CASRRTGEGYTF. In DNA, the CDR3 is TGTGCCAGCAGGCGGACAGGGGAAGGCTACACCTTC.

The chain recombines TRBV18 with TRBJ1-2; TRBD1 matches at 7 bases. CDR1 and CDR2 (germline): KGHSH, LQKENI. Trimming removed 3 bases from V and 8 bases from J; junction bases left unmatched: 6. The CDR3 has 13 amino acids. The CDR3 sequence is CASSPLDRAGYTF. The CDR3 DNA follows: TGTGCCAGCTCACCCTTAGACAGGGCCGGCTACACCTTC. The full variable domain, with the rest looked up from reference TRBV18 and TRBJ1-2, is NAGVMQNPRHLVRRRGQEARLRCSPMKGHSHVYWYRQLPEEGLKFMVYLQKENIIDESGMPKERFSAEFPKEGPSILRIQQVVRGDSAAYFCASSPLDRAGYTFGSGTRLTVV.

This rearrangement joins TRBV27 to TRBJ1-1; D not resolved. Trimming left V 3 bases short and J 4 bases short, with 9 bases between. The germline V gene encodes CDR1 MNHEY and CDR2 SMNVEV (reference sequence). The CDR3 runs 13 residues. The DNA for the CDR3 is TGTGCCAGCAGTTTTCGAGGGCCCACTGAAGCTTTCTTT. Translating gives CASSFRGPTEAFF.